Listed below are T cell receptor beta chains from one sample, sequenced in a study of blood T cells in healthy people across ages. TCRdb re-analysed the 5' RACE reads in MiXCR, keeping a single row per CDR3 protein. Altogether around 650,000 distinct CDR3 sequences are present, 40% to 45% being singletons, with the ten largest covering around 30%. Sequenced: blood. These receptors were obtained from a man older than 75 in good health. Both conserved end residues are part of each CDR3. Clone size appears in some rows only: once, few, many, or a class for an expanded clone.

>18|TRBJ2-2|many|TRBV5-1
CASSLDRGWTMNTGELFF
>17|.|.|TRBV28
CASSFQGLAGVFDEQYF
>13|TRBJ2-1|.|TRBV20-1
CSARDSNYDEQFF
>14|TRBJ2-4|.|TRBV12-3/TRBV12-4
CASSSPDGAGGPYF
>15|TRBJ1-1|.|TRBV2
CASSVPGTKGTEAFF
>17|TRBJ2-3|.|TRBV7-3
CASSLTSGRLSTDTQYF
>14|TRBJ2-5|.|TRBV20-1
CSAGTSGRSGEQYF
>15|TRBJ2-5|.|TRBV7-9
CASGLTGGRQETQYF
>13|TRBJ1-5|few|TRBV6-2/TRBV6-3
CASSYTRGQPQHF
>14|TRBJ2-1|.|TRBV11-2
CASSLPFVGGEQFF
>13|TRBJ2-1|few|TRBV5-4
CASSSRQDNEQFF
>16|TRBJ2-3|few|TRBV7-2
CASSLGLGSSGPTQYF
>16|TRBJ2-1|.|TRBV9
CASSSAGTGAWGEQFF
>11|TRBJ2-5|.|TRBV7-8
CASSLVGGQYF
>15|TRBJ2-3|.|TRBV5-4
CASSLRGREVNTQYF
>17|TRBJ1-1|.|TRBV5-1
CASSPMTGASKGTEAFF
>16|TRBJ1-2|many|TRBV10-3
CAISEAGDAGDYGYTF
>14|TRBJ1-4|few|TRBV7-2
CASSSDREGEKLFF
>13|TRBJ2-7|many|TRBV7-2
CASSLVESYEQYF
>13|TRBJ1-2|.|TRBV19
CASSIALMVGYTF
>15|TRBJ2-5|.|TRBV11-2
CASSTSGSLYNEQYF
>16|TRBJ2-6|many|TRBV20-1
CSASQDSYSGANVLTF
>17|TRBJ2-3|.|TRBV5-1
CASSKLQGSGGTDTQYF
>14|.|.|TRBV27
CASSLDRLQETQFF